This TCR beta chain was identified in a study of blood T cell repertoires in COVID-19. Study in general: Material from acute and convalescent COVID-19 was sourced from the United States, Italy and Spain. The analysed material was cDNA or gDNA that came from T cells, B-cell-depleted T cells, or PBMCs.

This CDR3 comprises 14 residues. The germline gives CDR1 MDHEN, CDR2 SYDVKM. Trimming took off 2 bases at V and 8 bases at J, with 13 bases between the two ends. In the original processing: Reference gene primer amplification gave nucleated cell count estimates. Here immunoSEQ multiplex PCR was the method, and the copy in TCRdb shows in-frame clones only, minus some. D and trimming were read from the DNA, whereas the V and J calls and clone size are those reported in that table. The sample has 56,000 or so clones, roughly three quarters seen once. The sequenced sample was peripheral blood. The gene calls are TRBV28 and TRBJ2-1; D might be TRBD2 (6 bases). This receptor was obtained from a woman aged 70-85 years with acute or convalescent COVID-19. In DNA form, the CDR3 reads TGTGCCAGCAGTTTAACGGGGGTGGGCGATGAGCAGTTCTTC. Protein product: CASSLTGVGDEQFF.